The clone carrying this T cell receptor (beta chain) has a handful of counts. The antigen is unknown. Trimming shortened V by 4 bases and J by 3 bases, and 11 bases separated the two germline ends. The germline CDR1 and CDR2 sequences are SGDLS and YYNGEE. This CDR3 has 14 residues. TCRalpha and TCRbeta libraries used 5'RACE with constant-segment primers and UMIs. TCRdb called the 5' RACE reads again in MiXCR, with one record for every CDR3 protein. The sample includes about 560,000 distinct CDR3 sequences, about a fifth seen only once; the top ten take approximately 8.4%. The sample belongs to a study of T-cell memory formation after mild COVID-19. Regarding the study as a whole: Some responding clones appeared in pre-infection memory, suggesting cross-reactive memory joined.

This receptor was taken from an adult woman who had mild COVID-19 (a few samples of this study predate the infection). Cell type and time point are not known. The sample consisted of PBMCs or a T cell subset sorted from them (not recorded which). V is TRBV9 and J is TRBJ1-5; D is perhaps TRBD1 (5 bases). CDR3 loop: CASSLGLINQPQHF. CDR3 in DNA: TGTGCCAGCAGCCTGGGACTGATCAATCAGCCCCAGCATTTT.